These 3 T cell receptor beta chains were all obtained from the same sample, sequenced in a study of regulatory T cells in long-lasting Graves disease. Described time point: newly diagnosed GD, antithyroid drugs for less than 3 months. Scientists built the TCR library using RNA that was extracted from PBMCs. For TCR beta, libraries came from iRepertoire HTBI primers and Arm-PCR of CDR3 regions. TCRdb re-analysed the multiplex PCR reads in MiXCR, keeping a single row per CDR3 protein. The sample lists more than 300,000 distinct CDR3 sequences; 15% to 20% were seen once. The same data also went into a second study, on T cells in Graves' hyperthyroidism and ophthalmopathy.

The sequencing here drew on peripheral blood mononuclear cells (PBMCs), taken at new diagnosis, from a patient treated with antithyroid drugs. The receptors stem from a woman between 18 and 30 years old with Graves disease.

In this sample, this clonotype turned up a few times. The chain employs TRBV20-1 and TRBJ2-7; 9 bases line up with TRBD1. CDR1 is DFQATT and CDR2 is SNEGSKA in the germline V gene (reference sequence). The CDR3 has 14 amino acids. The J segment lost 7 bases and the V segment lost 6 bases, leaving 13 bases of the junction unmatched. The CDR3 DNA sequence: TGCAGTGCCAGACCTCAGGACAGGGGTTGGGAGCAGTACTTC. This codes for CSARPQDRGWEQYF.

This clonotype has a count of ten or more. The chain has TRBV10-2 and TRBJ2-7; D may match TRBD1 or TRBD2 (6 bases each). Germline CDR1 and CDR2: WSHSY and SAAADI. The CDR3 is 17 residues long. Trimming left V 1 base short and J 2 bases short, with 18 bases between. The chain's CDR3 is CASSEFQLGGRTYEQYF. The CDR3 nucleotides are TGCGCCAGCAGTGAGTTCCAGTTAGGGGGGCGAACCTACGAGCAGTACTTC.

This chain uses TRBV4-1 with TRBJ1-2, with D uncertain. The V and J ends lost 0 bases and 5 bases respectively, with 4 bases between them. This CDR3 comprises 12 residues. Germline lookup yields CDR1 MGHRA and CDR2 YSYEKL. CDR3 DNA sequence: TGCGCCAGCAGCCAAGATGGATATGGCTACACCTTC. It specifies CASSQDGYGYTF.